This T cell receptor (beta chain) stems from a study of response to subunit inactivated influenza vaccine. V gave up 6 bases and J gave up 1 base, with 9 bases separating them. Germline loops: CDR1 SNHLY, CDR2 FYNNEI. This CDR3 comprises 13 residues. TCRdb ran MiXCR on the RT-PCR reads and lists one entry per CDR3 protein. The sample includes 560,000 or so distinct CDR3 sequences, about 7.6% of them seen just once. This material consisted of PBMCs from blood, taken less than 25 months after vaccination. The gene calls are TRBV2 and TRBJ2-5; D unclear. The TCR comes from a man between 50 and 75 years old who received an inactivated influenza vaccine. The CDR3 DNA reads TGTGCCAGCAGCGCCCTCACCCAAGAGACCCAGTACTTC. It yields the protein CASSALTQETQYF.